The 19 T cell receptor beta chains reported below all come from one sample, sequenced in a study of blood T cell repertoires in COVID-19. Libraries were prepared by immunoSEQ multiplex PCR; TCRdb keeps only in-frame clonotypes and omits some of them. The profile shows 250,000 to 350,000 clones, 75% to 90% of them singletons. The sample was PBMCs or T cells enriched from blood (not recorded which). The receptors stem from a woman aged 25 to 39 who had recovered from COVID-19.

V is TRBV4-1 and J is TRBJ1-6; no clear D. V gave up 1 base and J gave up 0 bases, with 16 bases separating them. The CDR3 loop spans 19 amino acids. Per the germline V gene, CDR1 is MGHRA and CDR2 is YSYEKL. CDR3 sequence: CASSQVGLSDLSYNSPLHF. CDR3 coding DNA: TGCGCCAGCAGCCAAGTTGGGCTATCTGATCTCTCCTATAATTCACCCCTCCACTTT.

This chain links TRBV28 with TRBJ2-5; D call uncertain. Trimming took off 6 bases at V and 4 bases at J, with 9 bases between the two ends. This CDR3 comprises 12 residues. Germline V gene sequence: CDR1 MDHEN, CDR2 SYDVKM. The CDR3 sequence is CASRPPGETQYF. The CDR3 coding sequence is TGTGCCAGCAGACCTCCCGGAGAGACCCAGTACTTC.

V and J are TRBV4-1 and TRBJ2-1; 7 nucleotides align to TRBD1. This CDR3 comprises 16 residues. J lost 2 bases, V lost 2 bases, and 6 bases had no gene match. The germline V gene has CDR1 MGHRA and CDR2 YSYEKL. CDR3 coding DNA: TGCGCCAGCAGCCAAATCCACAGGGGACCCTACAATGAGCAGTTCTTC. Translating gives CASSQIHRGPYNEQFF.

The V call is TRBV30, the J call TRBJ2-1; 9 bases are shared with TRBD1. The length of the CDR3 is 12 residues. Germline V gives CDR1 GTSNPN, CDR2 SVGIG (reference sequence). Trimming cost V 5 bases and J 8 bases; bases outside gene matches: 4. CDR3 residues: CAWGQGRDEQFF. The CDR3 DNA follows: TGTGCCTGGGGACAGGGGCGGGATGAGCAGTTCTTC.

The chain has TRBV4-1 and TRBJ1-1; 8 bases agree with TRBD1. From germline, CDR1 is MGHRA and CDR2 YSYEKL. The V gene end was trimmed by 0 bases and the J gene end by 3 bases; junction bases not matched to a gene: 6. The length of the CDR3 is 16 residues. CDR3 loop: CASSQESGGAHTEAFF. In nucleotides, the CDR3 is TGCGCCAGCAGCCAAGAATCAGGGGGCGCACACACTGAAGCTTTCTTT.

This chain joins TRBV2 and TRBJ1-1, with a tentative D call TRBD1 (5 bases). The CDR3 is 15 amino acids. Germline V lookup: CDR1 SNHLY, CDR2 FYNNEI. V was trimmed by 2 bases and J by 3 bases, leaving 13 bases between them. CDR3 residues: CASSEIQGSYTEAFF. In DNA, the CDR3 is TGTGCCAGCAGTGAAATCCAGGGTAGTTACACTGAAGCTTTCTTT.

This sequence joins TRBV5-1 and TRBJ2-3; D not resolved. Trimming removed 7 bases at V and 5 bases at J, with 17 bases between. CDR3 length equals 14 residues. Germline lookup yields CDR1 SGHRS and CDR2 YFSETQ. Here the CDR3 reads CASAEEQPRDTQYF. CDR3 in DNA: TGCGCCAGCGCAGAAGAGCAGCCTAGAGATACGCAGTATTTT.

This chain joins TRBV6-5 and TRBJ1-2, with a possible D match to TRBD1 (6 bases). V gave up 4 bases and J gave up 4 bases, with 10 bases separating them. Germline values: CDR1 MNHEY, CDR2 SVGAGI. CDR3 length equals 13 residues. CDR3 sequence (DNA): TGTGCCAGCAGTTCTACAGGGATCTATGGCTACACCTTC. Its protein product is CASSSTGIYGYTF.

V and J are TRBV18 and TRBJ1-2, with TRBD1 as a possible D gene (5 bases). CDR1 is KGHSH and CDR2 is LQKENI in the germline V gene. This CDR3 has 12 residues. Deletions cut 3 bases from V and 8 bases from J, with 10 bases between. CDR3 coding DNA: TGTGCCAGCTCACCCAGGGATGGCGGCTACACCTTC. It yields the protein CASSPRDGGYTF.

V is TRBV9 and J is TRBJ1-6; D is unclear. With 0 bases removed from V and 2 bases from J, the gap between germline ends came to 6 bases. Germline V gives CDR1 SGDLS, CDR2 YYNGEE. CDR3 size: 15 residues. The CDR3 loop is CASSVDSTYNSPLHF. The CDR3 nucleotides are TGTGCCAGCAGCGTAGATAGTACCTATAATTCACCCCTCCACTTT.

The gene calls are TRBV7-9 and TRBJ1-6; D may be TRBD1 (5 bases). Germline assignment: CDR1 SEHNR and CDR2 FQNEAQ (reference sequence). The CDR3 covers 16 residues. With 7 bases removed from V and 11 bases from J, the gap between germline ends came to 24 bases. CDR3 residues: CASNDRSGSQVAPLHF. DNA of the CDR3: TGTGCCAGCAACGACAGAAGTGGGTCGCAGGTCGCACCCCTCCACTTT.

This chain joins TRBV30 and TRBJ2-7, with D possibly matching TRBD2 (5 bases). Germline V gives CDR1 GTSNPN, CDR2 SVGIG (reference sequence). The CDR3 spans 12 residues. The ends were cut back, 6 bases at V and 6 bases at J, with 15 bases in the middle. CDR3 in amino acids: CACRTGVPEQYF. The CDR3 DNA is TGTGCCTGTCGGACTGGGGTACCCGAGCAGTACTTC.

The CDR3 spells CASRDRMNTEAFF. CDR3 sequence (DNA): TGTGCCAGCAGGGACAGGATGAACACTGAAGCTTTCTTT. The gene calls are TRBV7-9 and TRBJ1-1, with TRBD1 matching 7 bases. The CDR3 totals 13 residues. Losses at the gene ends were 6 bases for V and 0 bases for J; bases not matched to a gene: 1. CDR1 and CDR2 (germline): SEHNR, FQNEAQ (reference sequence).

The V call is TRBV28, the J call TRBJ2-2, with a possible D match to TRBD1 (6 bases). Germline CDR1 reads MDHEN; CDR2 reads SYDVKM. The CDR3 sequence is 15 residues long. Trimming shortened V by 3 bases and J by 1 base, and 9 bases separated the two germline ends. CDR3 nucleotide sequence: TGTGCCAGCAGTTTCGGGACACTGAACACCGGGGAGCTGTTTTTT. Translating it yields CASSFGTLNTGELFF.

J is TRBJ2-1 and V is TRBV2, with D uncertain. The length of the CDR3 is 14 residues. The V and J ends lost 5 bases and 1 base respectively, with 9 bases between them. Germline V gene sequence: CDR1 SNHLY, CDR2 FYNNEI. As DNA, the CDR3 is TGTGCCAGCAGTCCGCGGAGTTCCTACAATGAGCAGTTCTTC. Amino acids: CASSPRSSYNEQFF.

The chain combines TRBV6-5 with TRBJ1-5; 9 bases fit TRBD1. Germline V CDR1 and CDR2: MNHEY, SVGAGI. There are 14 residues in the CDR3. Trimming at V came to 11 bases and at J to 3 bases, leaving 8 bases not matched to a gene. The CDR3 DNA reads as TGTGCCGCACTACAGGGGGCCCCCAATCAGCCCCAGCATTTT. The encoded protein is CAALQGAPNQPQHF.

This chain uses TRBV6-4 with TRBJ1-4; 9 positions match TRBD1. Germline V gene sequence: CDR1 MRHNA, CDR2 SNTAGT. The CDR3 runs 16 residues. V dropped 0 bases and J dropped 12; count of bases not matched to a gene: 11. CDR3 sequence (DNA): TGTGCCAGCAGTGACTCTGATGGGACAGGGTCGGGGGAACTGTTTTTT. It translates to CASSDSDGTGSGELFF.

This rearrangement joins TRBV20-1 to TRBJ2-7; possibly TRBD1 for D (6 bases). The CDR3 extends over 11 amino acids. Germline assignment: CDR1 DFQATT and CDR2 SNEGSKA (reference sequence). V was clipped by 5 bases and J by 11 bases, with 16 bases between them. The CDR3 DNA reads TGCAGTGCTCCATCTTCAGGGGTGGAGTACTTC. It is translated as CSAPSSGVEYF.

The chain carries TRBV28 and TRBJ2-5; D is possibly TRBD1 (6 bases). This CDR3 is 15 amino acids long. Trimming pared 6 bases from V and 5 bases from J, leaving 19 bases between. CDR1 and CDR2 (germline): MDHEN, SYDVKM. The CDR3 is CASSPRQGSAETQYF. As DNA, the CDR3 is TGTGCCAGCAGCCCCCGCCAGGGGAGTGCGGAGACCCAGTACTTC.